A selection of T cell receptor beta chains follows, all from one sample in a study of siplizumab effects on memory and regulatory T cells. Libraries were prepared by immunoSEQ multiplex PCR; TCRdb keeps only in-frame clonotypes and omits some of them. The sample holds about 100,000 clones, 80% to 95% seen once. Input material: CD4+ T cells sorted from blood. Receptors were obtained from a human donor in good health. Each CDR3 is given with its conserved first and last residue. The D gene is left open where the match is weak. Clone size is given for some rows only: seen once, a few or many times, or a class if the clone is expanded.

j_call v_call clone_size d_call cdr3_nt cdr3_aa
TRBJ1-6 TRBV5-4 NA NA TGTGCCAGCAGCTTGGGGGGAACGACTAATTCACCCCTCCACTTT CASSLGGTTNSPLHF
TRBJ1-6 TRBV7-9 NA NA TGTGCCAGCAGCTCAGGTCACCATTCACCCCTCCACTTT CASSSGHHSPLHF
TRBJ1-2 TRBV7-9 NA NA TGTGCCAGCAGCTTAGCGGCCATCGGGGGGAGGGATGGCTACACCTTC CASSLAAIGGRDGYTF
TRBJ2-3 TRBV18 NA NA TGTGCCAGCTCACCAGGGACAACAGATACGCAGTATTTT CASSPGTTDTQYF
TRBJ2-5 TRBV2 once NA TGTGCCAGCAGAATCCCCGGGGGTGAGACCCAGTACTTC CASRIPGGETQYF
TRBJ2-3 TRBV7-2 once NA TGTGCCAGCAGCTCCCAAACTACAGGTAGCTGGGGGAGTAGAGATACGCAGTATTTT CASSSQTTGSWGSRDTQYF
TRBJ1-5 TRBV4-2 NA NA TGTGCCAGCAGCCAAGGGCAGATCAATCAGCCCCAGCATTTT CASSQGQINQPQHF
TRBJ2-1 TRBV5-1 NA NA TGCGCCAGCAGCCCCGGACCAGGAGAGCAGTTCTTC CASSPGPGEQFF
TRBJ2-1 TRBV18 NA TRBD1 TGTGCCAGCTCGCCAGCCGGGACAGGTAGTAGTGAGCAGTTCTTC CASSPAGTGSSEQFF
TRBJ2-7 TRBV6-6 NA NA TGTGCCAGCAGGGACGCCGGTCACCCCTACGAGCAGTACTTC CASRDAGHPYEQYF
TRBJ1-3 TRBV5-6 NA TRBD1 TGTACCAGCAGCCTACCGGGACAGAACTCTGGAAACACCATATATTTT CTSSLPGQNSGNTIYF
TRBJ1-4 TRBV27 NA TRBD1 TGTGCCAGCAATGGAAAGGGGGCGCAGGAAAAACTGTTTTTT CASNGKGAQEKLFF
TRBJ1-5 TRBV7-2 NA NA TGTGCCAGCAGAAGAGGGGATGGGAATCAGCCCCAGCATTTT CASRRGDGNQPQHF
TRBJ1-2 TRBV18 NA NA TGTGCCAGCTCACCAACGGACAGCTTAACCTATGGCTACACCTTC CASSPTDSLTYGYTF
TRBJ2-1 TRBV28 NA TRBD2 TGTGCCAGCAGCCCCCCTGGAGCGGGGGGCTTTCTAGATGAGCAGTTCTTC CASSPPGAGGFLDEQFF
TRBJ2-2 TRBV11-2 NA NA TGTGCCAGCAGCTTAGATCCGCGACCCGGGGAGCTGTTTTTT CASSLDPRPGELFF
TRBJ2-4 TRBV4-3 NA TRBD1 TGCGCCAGCAGCCTTAGACAGGGGGGTGGCAAAAACATTCAGTACTTC CASSLRQGGGKNIQYF
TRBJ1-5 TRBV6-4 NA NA TGTGCCAGCAGATCTCAGCAGCCCCAGCATTTT CASRSQQPQHF
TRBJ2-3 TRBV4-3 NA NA TGCGCCAGCAGCCAAGTGGGGGGGCACACAGATACGCAGTATTTT CASSQVGGHTDTQYF
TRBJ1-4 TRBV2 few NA TGTGCCAGCGTAGAGGGTGGGGCTACTAATGAAAAACTGTTTTTT CASVEGGATNEKLFF
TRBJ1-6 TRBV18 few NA TGTGCCAGCTCACCGGGAGATTTAAATTCACCCCTCCACTTT CASSPGDLNSPLHF
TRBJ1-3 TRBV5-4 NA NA TGTGCCAGCAGCCCACCCGGGAGCTCTGGAAACACCATATATTTT CASSPPGSSGNTIYF
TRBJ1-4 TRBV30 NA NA TGTGCCTGGAGTCCGAAGTTAGAAAAACTGTTTTTT CAWSPKLEKLFF
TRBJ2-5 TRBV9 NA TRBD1 TGTGCCAGCAGCGTAGGGGACAGGGGTCTCTGGGAGACCCAGTACTTC CASSVGDRGLWETQYF
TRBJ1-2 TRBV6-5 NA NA TGTGCCAGCGTAGACTCCATGTATGGCTACACCTTC CASVDSMYGYTF
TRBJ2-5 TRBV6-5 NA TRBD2 TGTGCCAGCACCATTAGCGGGGGAGAGACCCAGTACTTC CASTISGGETQYF
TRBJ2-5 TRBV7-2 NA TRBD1 TGTGCCAGCAGCTTGGGACAGGCAGAGACCCAGTACTTC CASSLGQAETQYF
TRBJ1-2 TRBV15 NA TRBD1 TGTGCCACCAGCCCCGGGACAGTAAGTGGCTACACCTTC CATSPGTVSGYTF
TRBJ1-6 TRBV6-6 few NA TGTGCCAGCAGTTCTTTCCAGTCACCCCTCCACTTT CASSSFQSPLHF
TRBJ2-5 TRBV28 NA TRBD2 TGTGCCAGCAGCCGACTAGCGGGGGGCTTGGGAGAGACCCAGTACTTC CASSRLAGGLGETQYF
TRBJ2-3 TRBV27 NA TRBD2 TGTGCCAGCAGTCAAGGAGCGGGGGGCACAGATACGCAGTATTTT CASSQGAGGTDTQYF
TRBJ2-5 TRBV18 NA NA TGTGCCAGCTCACCGGTCCCTCGGGAAGAGACCCAGTACTTC CASSPVPREETQYF
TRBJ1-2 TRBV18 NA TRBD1 TGTGCCAGCTCAGAGCGACAGGGGTCGTTCTATGGCTACACCTTC CASSERQGSFYGYTF
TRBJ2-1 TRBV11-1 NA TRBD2 TGTGCCAGCACCGAGGGACTAGATGCCTACAATGAGCAGTTCTTC CASTEGLDAYNEQFF
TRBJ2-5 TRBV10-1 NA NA TGCGCCAGCAGTGAGTCGATGCCGGGGCCGACCCAGTACTTC CASSESMPGPTQYF
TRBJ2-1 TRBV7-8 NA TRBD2 TGTGCCAGCAGCTCCATCCCAGCGGGGAGGGAGCAGTTCTTC CASSSIPAGREQFF
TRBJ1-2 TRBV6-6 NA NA TGTGCCAGCAGAAACTCCGGACAGTACTATGGCTACACCTTC CASRNSGQYYGYTF
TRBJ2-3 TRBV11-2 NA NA TGTGCCAGCAGCCCAGACCGGAACACAGATACGCAGTATTTT CASSPDRNTDTQYF
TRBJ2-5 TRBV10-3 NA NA TGTGCCATCAGTGAGTCGAGGGCAGAACAAGAGACCCAGTACTTC CAISESRAEQETQYF
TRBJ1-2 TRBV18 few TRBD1 TGTGCCAGCTCACCAACAGGGGACTATGGCTACACCTTC CASSPTGDYGYTF
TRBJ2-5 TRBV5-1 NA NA TGCGCCAGCAGCTTACAAGAGACCCAGTACTTC CASSLQETQYF
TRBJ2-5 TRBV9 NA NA TGTGCCAGCAGCCGCCTTGGGGGAACCGGACTTCAAGAGACCCAGTACTTC CASSRLGGTGLQETQYF
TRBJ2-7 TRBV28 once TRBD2 TGTGCCAGCTCTACCGGGACTAGCTCCGACGAGCAGTACTTC CASSTGTSSDEQYF
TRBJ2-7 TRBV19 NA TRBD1 TGTGCCAGTAGAAGACCAGGGGGAACCTACGAGCAGTACTTC CASRRPGGTYEQYF
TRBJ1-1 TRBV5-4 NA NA TGTGCCGGCAGCTTTACAAGGGCACCTGAAGCTTTCTTT CAGSFTRAPEAFF
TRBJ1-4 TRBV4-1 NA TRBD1 TGCGCCAGCAGCCGCGGGACAGCTACTAATGAAAAACTGTTTTTT CASSRGTATNEKLFF
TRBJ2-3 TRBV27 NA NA TGTGCCAGCAGCGGACAGAACACAGATACGCAGTATTTT CASSGQNTDTQYF
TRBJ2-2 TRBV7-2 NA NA TGTGCCAGGGGGGCTAGCGGGAACACCGGGGAGCTGTTTTTT CARGASGNTGELFF
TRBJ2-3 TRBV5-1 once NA TGCGCCAGCAGGGGGGGAGGAGGAGTTGTAGATACGCAGTATTTT CASRGGGGVVDTQYF
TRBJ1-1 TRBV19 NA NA TGTGCCAGTATCGGCAGGGGATATACTGAAGCTTTCTTT CASIGRGYTEAFF
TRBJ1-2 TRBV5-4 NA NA TGTGCCAGCAGCTCAGCAGGGGTCGGTGGCTACACCTTC CASSSAGVGGYTF
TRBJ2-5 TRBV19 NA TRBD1 TGTGCCAGTAGTCTCCAGACAGGGCAAGAGACCCAGTACTTC CASSLQTGQETQYF